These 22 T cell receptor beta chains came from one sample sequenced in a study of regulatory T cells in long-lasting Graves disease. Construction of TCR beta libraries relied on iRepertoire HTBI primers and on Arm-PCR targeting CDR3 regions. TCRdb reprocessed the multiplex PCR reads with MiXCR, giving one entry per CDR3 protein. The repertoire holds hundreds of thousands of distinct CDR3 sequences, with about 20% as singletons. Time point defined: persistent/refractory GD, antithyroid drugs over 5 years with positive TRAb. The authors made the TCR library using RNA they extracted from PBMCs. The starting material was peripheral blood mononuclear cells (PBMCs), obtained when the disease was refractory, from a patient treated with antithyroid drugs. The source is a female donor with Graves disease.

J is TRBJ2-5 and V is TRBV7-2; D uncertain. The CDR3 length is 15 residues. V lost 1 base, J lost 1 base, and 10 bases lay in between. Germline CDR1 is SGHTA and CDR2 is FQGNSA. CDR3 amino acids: CASSLGGKSQETQYF. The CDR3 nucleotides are TGTGCCAGCAGCTTAGGGGGTAAAAGCCAAGAGACCCAGTACTTC. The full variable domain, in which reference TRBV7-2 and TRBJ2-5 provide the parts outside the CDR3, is GAGVSQSPSNKVTEKGKDVELRCDPISGHTALYWYRQSLGQGLEFLIYFQGNSAPDKSGLPSDRFSAERTGGSVSTLTIQRTQQEDSAVYLCASSLGGKSQETQYFGPGTRLLVL.

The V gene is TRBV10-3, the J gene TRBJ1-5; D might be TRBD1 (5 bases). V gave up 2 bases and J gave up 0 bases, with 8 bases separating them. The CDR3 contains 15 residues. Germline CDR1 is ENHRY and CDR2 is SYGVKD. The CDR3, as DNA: TGTGCCATCAGTGAGAACAGGATTAGCAATCAGCCCCAGCATTTT. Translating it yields CAISENRISNQPQHF.

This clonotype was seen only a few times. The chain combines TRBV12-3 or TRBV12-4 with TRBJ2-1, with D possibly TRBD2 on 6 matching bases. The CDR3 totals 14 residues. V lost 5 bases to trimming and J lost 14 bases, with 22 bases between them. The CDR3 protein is CASSPLRRATSKFF. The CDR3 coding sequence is TGTGCCAGCAGTCCCCTCCGGAGGGCCACGTCAAAGTTCTTC.

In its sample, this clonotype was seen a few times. For the CDR3, the DNA is TGCAGTGCGGGCAGGGGAATGGATGAGCAGTTCTTC. This codes for CSAGRGMDEQFF. The chain links TRBV20-1 to TRBJ2-1; tentative D call: TRBD1 (6 bases). The V end lost 6 bases, the J end lost 8 bases, and 14 bases lay between the germline ends. Germline CDR1 and CDR2: DFQATT and SNEGSKA (reference sequence). The CDR3 loop spans 12 amino acids.

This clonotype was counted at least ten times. Here the CDR3 reads CASSLEIRETQYF. CDR3 nucleotide sequence: TGTGCCAGCAGCTTAGAAATCCGCGAGACCCAGTACTTC. This chain connects TRBV11-2 to TRBJ2-5; D remains ambiguous. CDR1 SGHAT and CDR2 FQNNGV come from the germline V gene. V was trimmed by 0 bases and J by 5 bases, leaving 7 bases between them. The CDR3 is 13 amino acids.

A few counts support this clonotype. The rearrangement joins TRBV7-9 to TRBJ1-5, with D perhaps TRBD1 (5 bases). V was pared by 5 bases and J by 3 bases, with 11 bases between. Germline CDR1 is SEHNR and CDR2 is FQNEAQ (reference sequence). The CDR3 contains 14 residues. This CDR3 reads CASSLEGPNQPQHF. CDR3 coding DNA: TGTGCCAGCAGCCTAGAGGGACCCAATCAGCCCCAGCATTTT.

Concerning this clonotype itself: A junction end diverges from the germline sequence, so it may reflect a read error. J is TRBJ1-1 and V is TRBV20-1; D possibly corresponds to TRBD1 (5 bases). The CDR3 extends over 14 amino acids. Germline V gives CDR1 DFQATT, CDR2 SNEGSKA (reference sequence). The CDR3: CSARDPGGNTEASF. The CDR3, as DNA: TGCAGTGCTAGAGATCCGGGGGGGAACACTGAAGCTTCCTTT.

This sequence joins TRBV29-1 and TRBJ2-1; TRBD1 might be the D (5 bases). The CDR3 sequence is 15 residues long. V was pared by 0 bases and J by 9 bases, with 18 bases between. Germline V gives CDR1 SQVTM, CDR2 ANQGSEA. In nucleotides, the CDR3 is TGCAGCGTTGAAGATGAGCTTTCCCCCCAGGGTGAGCAGTTCTTC. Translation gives CSVEDELSPQGEQFF.

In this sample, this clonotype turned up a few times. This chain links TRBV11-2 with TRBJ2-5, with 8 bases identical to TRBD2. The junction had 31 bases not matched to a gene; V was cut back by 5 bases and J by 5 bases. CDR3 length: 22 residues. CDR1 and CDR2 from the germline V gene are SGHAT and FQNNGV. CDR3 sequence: CASSEARPGGAIGDRISETQYF. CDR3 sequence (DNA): TGTGCCAGCAGCGAAGCCCGCCCCGGGGGGGCAATAGGAGACCGTATCTCGGAGACCCAGTACTTC.

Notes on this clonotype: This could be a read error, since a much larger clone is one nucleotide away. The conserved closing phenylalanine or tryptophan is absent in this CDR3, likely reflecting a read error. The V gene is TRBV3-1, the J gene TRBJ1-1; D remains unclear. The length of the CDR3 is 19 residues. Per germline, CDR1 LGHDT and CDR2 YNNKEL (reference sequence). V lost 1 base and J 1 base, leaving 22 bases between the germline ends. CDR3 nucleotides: TGTGCCAGCAGCCAAGTCGTTATTCGGGAACGAGGGAGGAACACTGAAGCTTTCCTT. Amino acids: CASSQVVIRERGRNTEAFL.

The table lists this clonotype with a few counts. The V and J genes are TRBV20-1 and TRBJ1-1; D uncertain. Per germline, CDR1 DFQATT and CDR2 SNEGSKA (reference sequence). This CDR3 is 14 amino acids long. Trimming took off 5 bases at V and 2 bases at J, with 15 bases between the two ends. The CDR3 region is CSALERVYNTEAFF. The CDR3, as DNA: TGCAGTGCTCTGGAGAGGGTATATAACACTGAAGCTTTCTTT.

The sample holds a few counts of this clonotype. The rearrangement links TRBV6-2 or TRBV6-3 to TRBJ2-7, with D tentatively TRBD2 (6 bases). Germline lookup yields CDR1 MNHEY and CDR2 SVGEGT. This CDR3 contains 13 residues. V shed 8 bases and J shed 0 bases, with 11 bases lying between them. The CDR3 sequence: CASGTGSSYEQYF. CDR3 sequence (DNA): TGTGCCAGCGGGACTGGAAGCTCCTACGAGCAGTACTTC.

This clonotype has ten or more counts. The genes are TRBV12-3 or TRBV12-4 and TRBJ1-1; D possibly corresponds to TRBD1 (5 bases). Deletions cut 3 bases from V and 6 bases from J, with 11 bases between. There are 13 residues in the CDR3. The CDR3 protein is CASSLLPGAEAFF. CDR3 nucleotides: TGTGCCAGCAGTTTGTTACCGGGGGCTGAAGCTTTCTTT.

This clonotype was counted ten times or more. The CDR3 spells CASSGGTGAFFEQYF. CDR3 in DNA: TGTGCCAGCAGTGGTGGGACAGGGGCCTTTTTCGAGCAGTACTTC. The chain is built from TRBV28 and TRBJ2-7; 10 nucleotides align to TRBD1. CDR1 MDHEN and CDR2 SYDVKM come from the germline V gene. The CDR3 is 15 amino acids. Trimming at V came to 5 bases and at J to 6 bases, leaving 10 bases not matched to a gene.

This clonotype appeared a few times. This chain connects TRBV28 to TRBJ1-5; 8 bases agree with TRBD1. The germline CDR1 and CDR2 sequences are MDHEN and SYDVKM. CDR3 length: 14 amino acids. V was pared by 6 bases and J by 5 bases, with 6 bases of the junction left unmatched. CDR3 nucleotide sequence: TGTGCCAGCAGGACGGACAGGGTGCATCAGCCCCAGCATTTT. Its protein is CASRTDRVHQPQHF.

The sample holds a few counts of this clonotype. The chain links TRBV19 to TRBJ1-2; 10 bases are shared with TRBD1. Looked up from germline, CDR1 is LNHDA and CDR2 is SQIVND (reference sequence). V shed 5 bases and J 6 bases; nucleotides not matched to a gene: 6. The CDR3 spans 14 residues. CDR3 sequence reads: CASSPGQGIHGYTF. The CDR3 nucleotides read TGTGCCAGTAGTCCGGGACAGGGGATTCATGGCTACACCTTC.

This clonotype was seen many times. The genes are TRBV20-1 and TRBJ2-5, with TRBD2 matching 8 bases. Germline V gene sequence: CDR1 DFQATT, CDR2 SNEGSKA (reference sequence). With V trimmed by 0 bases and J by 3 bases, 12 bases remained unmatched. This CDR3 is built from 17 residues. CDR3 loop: CSARDMWQREKKETQYF. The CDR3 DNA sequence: TGCAGTGCTAGAGATATGTGGCAGCGGGAGAAAAAAGAGACCCAGTACTTC.

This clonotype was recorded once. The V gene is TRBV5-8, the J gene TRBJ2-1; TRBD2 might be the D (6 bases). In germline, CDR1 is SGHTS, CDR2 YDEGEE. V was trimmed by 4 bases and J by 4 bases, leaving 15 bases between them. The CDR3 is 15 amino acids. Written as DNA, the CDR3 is TGTGCCAGCAGCGTTGGGGCGGGGCCTTACAATGAGCAGTTCTTC. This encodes CASSVGAGPYNEQFF.

In DNA, the CDR3 is TGTGCCAGCAGCGTAGACCAGGCGGGTAGCACAGATACGCAGTATTTT. Translated, it gives CASSVDQAGSTDTQYF. The chain uses TRBV9 and TRBJ2-3, with a possible D match to TRBD2 (5 bases). CDR1 is SGDLS, CDR2 YYNGEE, per germline. Trimming cost V 0 bases and J 0 bases, with 11 bases left between them. This CDR3 has 16 amino acids.

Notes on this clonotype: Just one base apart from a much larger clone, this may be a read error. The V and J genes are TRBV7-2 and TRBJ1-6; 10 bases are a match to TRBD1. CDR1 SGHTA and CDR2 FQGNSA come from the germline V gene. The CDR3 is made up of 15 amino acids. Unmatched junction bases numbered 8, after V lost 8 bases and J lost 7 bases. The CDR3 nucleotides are TGTGCCAGCGGCTCCTCGGACAGGGGGAATTCACCCCTCCACTTT. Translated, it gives CASGSSDRGNSPLHF.

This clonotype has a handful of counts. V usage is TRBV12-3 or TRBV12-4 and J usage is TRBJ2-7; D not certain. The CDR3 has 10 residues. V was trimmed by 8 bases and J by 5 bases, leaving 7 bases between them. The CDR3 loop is CASGNHEQYF. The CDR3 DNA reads TGTGCCAGCGGAAACCACGAGCAGTACTTC.

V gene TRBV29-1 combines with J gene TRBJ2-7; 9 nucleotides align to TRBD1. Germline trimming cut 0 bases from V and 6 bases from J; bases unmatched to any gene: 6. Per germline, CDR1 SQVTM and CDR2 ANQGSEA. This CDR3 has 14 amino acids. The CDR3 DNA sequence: TGCAGCGTTGAAGATCCCGGACAGGGGATCGAGCAGTACTTC. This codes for CSVEDPGQGIEQYF.